The TCR beta chain described here comes from a study of CD8 T cells in ankylosing spondylitis (dated by TCRdb to 2016 to 2017). About the full investigation: The study profiled T cell receptor beta repertoires in healthy donors and ankylosing spondylitis patients to find disease-linked TCR variants. The whole study cohort included 108 healthy donors and about two dozen ankylosing spondylitis patients. Peripheral blood was sampled, and synovial fluid was additionally collected from ankylosing spondylitis patients.

V is cut by 6 bases and J by 8 bases, and the space between the germline ends is 13 bases. The germline V gene encodes CDR1 MNHNY and CDR2 SVGAGI (reference sequence). CDR3 length: 12 amino acids, cysteine to phenylalanine. Only the CDR3 portion is preserved as DNA: 36 bases, with reading frame beginning at the first base. Remarks on this clonotype: Its antigen has not been determined. No much larger clone is present one base from it, and per-base qualities are unavailable.

Beyond this particular receptor, the publication reports: Blood from ankylosing spondylitis patients appeared to be characterized by a TCR beta motif composed of 7 to 9 highly homologous amino acid variants. According to the report, matched synovial fluid samples from ankylosing spondylitis patients were significantly enriched for the disease-linked clones. The disease-linked clones showed a CD8+ phenotype and occurred at relatively low frequencies in peripheral blood. Some TCR beta motif variants had previously been reported in synovial fluid and blood of reactive arthritis patients, which suggested common disease-initiation mechanisms.

Sequencing was performed on an Illumina HiSeq 2500. Quantitative 5'-RACE with molecular barcodes was used to prepare TCR beta libraries. In the source study's methods: To identify disease-linked TCR variants, a new computational method was used, one built on a probabilistic model of VDJ rearrangement. TCRdb reworked the public reads: Q25 trimming with fastp, MiXCR clone assembly, productive beta chains retained. Each entry merges the rows of one CDR3 protein and shows their most common DNA and genes. The V and J calls and clone size come from TCRdb's table, not from the authors' own analysis. In all, the sample holds about 200,000 distinct CDR3 sequences, and roughly 13% of those were seen once. About 17% of the sample is taken by the ten largest.

Sequencing was done on a sample of blood, either unsorted or a sorted T cell fraction (not recorded which). The receptor comes from a male donor with ankylosing spondylitis or in good health (not recorded which). The rearranged chain carries TRBV6-6 and TRBJ1-1; the D region possibly corresponds to TRBD1 (5 bases align). The nucleotide sequence is given as TGTGCCAGCAGCCTTGCTGACAGAGAAGCTTTCTTT. It translates to CASSLADREAFF.